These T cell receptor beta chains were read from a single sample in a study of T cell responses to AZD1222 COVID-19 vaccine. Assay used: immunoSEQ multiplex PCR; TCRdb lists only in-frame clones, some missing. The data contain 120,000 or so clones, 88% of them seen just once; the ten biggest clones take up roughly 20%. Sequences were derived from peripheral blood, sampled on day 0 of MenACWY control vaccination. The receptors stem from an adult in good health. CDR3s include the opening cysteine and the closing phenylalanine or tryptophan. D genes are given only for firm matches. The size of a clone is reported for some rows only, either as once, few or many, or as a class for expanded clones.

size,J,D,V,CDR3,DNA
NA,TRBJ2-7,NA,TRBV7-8,CASSFRDSQYEQYF,TGTGCCAGCAGCTTTCGGGACTCTCAATACGAGCAGTACTTC
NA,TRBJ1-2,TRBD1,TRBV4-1,CASSQDDRASYGYTF,TGCGCCAGCAGCCAAGACGACAGGGCCAGCTATGGCTACACCTTC
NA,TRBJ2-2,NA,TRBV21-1,CASSRGWDFAGELFF,TGTGCCAGCAGCAGGGGTTGGGATTTCGCCGGGGAGCTGTTTTTT
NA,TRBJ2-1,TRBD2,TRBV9,CASSVGGGYEQFF,TGTGCCAGCAGCGTAGGCGGGGGGTATGAGCAGTTCTTC
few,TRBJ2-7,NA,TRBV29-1,CSVTDTPYEQYF,TGCAGCGTTACGGACACCCCATACGAGCAGTACTTC
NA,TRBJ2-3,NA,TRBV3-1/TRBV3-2,CASSRSTDTQYF,TGTGCCAGCAGCCGATCCACAGATACGCAGTATTTT
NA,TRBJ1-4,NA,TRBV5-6,CASSFPRDEKLFF,TGTGCCAGCAGCTTTCCCAGGGATGAAAAACTGTTTTTT
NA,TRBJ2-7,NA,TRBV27,CASSSRGIPIYEQYF,TGTGCCAGCAGTTCTAGGGGGATACCAATCTACGAGCAGTACTTC
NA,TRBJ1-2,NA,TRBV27,CASSLLGQNYGYTF,TGTGCCAGCAGTTTATTAGGGCAGAACTATGGCTACACCTTC
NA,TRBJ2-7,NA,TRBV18,CASSQRLLEDEQYF,TGTGCCAGCTCACAACGACTACTAGAGGACGAGCAGTACTTC
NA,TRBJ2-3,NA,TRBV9,CASSVGDLDTQYF,TGTGCCAGCAGCGTAGGGGACTTGGATACGCAGTATTTT